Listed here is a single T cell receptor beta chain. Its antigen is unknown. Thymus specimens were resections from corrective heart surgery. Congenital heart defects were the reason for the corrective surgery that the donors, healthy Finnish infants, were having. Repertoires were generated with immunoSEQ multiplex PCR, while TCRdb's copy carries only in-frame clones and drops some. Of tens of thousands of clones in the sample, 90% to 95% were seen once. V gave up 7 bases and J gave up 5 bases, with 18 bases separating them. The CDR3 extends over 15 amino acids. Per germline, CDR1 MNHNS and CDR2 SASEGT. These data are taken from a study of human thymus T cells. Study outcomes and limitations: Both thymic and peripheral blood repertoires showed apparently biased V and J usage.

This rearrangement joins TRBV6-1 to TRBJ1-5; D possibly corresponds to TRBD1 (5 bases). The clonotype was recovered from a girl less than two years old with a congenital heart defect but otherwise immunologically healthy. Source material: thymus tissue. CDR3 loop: CASTSSRGPDQPQHF. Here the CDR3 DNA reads TGTGCCAGCACCTCCTCAAGGGGTCCGGATCAGCCCCAGCATTTT.